These T cell receptor beta chains were read from a single sample in a study of brain T cells in children with intractable seizures. TCRdb's copy holds only in-frame clones and misses some; the assay was immunoSEQ multiplex PCR. The data show tens of thousands of clones, roughly 94% seen once. This sample comprised peripheral blood, obtained at surgery. These receptors were taken from a boy between 10 and 17 years old with focal cortical dysplasia and intractable seizures. Each CDR3 is given with its conserved first and last residue. A D gene is named only where the DNA matches it firmly. Rows may omit the clone size; those that give it use once, few, many or a size class.

j_call: TRBJ2-2
v_call: TRBV5-1
clone_size: .
d_call: .
cdr3_nt: TGCGCCAGCAGCTTGGAACCCGGGGAGCTGTTTTTT
cdr3_aa: CASSLEPGELFF

j_call: TRBJ1-4
v_call: TRBV7-9
clone_size: .
d_call: .
cdr3_nt: TGTGCCAGCAGCCCTAGCGTACTTCCTAATGAAAAACTGTTTTTT
cdr3_aa: CASSPSVLPNEKLFF

j_call: TRBJ1-2
v_call: TRBV3-1/TRBV3-2
clone_size: .
d_call: .
cdr3_nt: TGTGCCAGCACCCGATCGGCCAGAGACTATGGCTACACCTTC
cdr3_aa: CASTRSARDYGYTF

j_call: TRBJ1-2
v_call: TRBV6-5
clone_size: .
d_call: .
cdr3_nt: TGTGCCAGCGGATTTACAGGGAGCCTTAACTATGGCTACACCTTC
cdr3_aa: CASGFTGSLNYGYTF

j_call: TRBJ1-6
v_call: TRBV9
clone_size: .
d_call: TRBD1
cdr3_nt: TGTGCCAGCAGCGTCGGGACAGGCCTCTATAATTCACCCCTCCACTTT
cdr3_aa: CASSVGTGLYNSPLHF

j_call: TRBJ2-7
v_call: TRBV3-1/TRBV3-2
clone_size: once
d_call: TRBD1
cdr3_nt: TGTGCCAGCAGCCATGGAGACAGGGGTCTTTTTGGCGAGCAGTACTTC
cdr3_aa: CASSHGDRGLFGEQYF

j_call: TRBJ2-5
v_call: TRBV7-6
clone_size: once
d_call: .
cdr3_nt: TGTGCCAGCAGCCGTATGTCGGGGGCCGGAGAGGCCCAGTACTTC
cdr3_aa: CASSRMSGAGEAQYF

j_call: TRBJ2-1
v_call: TRBV5-4
clone_size: few
d_call: TRBD1
cdr3_nt: TGTGCCAGCAGCTTGAGAACAGGGGGCTTTAATGAGCAGTTCTTC
cdr3_aa: CASSLRTGGFNEQFF

j_call: TRBJ1-1
v_call: TRBV24-1
clone_size: few
d_call: TRBD1
cdr3_nt: TGTGCCACCAGTGGGATGGGGACAGGGCACACTGAAGCTTTCTTT
cdr3_aa: CATSGMGTGHTEAFF

j_call: TRBJ1-6
v_call: TRBV9
clone_size: .
d_call: .
cdr3_nt: TGTGCCAGCAGCGTTGGCGGGGATAATTCACCCCTCCACTTT
cdr3_aa: CASSVGGDNSPLHF